A single sample gave rise to the 22 T cell receptor beta chains below, sequenced in a study of shared clonotypes between healthy human individuals. TCRdb keeps only in-frame clones here, not all; method: immunoSEQ multiplex PCR. Of some 87,000 clones listed, approximately 70% are singletons. The sequencing input was memory CD8+ T cells sorted from blood. Subset denoted: CD45RO+ cells pooled with CCR7-negative TemRA cells. These receptors all come from a man aged 25 to 40 in good health.

This chain uses TRBV6-1 with TRBJ1-5; D is uncertain. CDR1 and CDR2 from the germline V gene are MNHNS and SASEGT. The CDR3 has 13 amino acids. The V end was cut by 7 bases, the J end by 7 bases, with 14 bases between. This CDR3 reads CASKGGLGQPQHF. CDR3 nucleotides: TGTGCCAGCAAGGGTGGGTTAGGACAGCCCCAGCATTTT.

The V and J genes are TRBV6-5 and TRBJ1-5, with D hard to call. The CDR3 has 14 residues. Looked up from germline, CDR1 is MNHEY and CDR2 is SVGAGI. V gave up 6 bases and J gave up 7 bases, with 16 bases separating them. The CDR3 region is CASSPIGVRQPQHF. In DNA form, the CDR3 reads TGTGCCAGCAGCCCGATCGGTGTTAGACAGCCCCAGCATTTT.

The chain is built from TRBV25-1 and TRBJ1-4, with 9 bases that match TRBD1. This CDR3 has 17 amino acids. From germline, CDR1 is MGHDK and CDR2 SYGVNS. With 3 bases clipped from V and 6 bases from J, the junction kept 11 bases outside the gene matches. The CDR3 nucleotides are TGTGCCAGCAGTGAGACGGGACAGGGAGCTTCTGATGAAAAACTGTTTTTT. It codes for CASSETGQGASDEKLFF. The whole variable domain, remainder taken from reference TRBV25-1 and TRBJ1-4, is EADIYQTPRYLVIGTGKKITLECSQTMGHDKMYWYQQDPGMELHLIHYSYGVNSTEKGDLSSESTVSRIRTEHFPLTLESARPSHTSQYLCASSETGQGASDEKLFFGSGTQLSVL.

The sample holds a few counts of this clone. The rearrangement uses TRBV7-9 and TRBJ1-1; D call uncertain. The germline V and J ends were trimmed by 6 bases and 4 bases, with 18 bases remaining between them. CDR1 and CDR2 from the germline V gene are SEHNR and FQNEAQ (reference sequence). This CDR3 has 15 residues. DNA of the CDR3: TGTGCCAGCAGTCCTGTGGCCGGGCGAGTCACTGAAGCTTTCTTT. Its protein is CASSPVAGRVTEAFF.

The chain carries TRBV2 and TRBJ1-1; weak D call: TRBD1 (6 bases). V shed 4 bases and J shed 4 bases, with 13 bases lying between them. Germline V gene lookup returns CDR1 SNHLY and CDR2 FYNNEI. The CDR3 sequence is 14 residues long. CDR3 loop: CASSGPGVITEAFF. The CDR3 DNA reads TGTGCCAGCAGTGGGCCAGGGGTGATCACTGAAGCTTTCTTT.

This clone was found many times. V is TRBV7-9 and J is TRBJ2-7; 7 bases map to TRBD2. The length of the CDR3 is 17 residues. Germline CDR1 SEHNR, CDR2 FQNEAQ (reference sequence). V trimming: 4 bases; J trimming: 3 bases; junction bases outside the gene matches: 15. The CDR3 spells CASSSLGVGTTLYEQYF. The DNA for the CDR3 is TGTGCCAGCAGCTCCTTGGGGGTCGGGACTACCCTCTACGAGCAGTACTTC.

The chain has TRBV6-1 and TRBJ1-4; no definite D call. Germline CDR1 is MNHNS and CDR2 is SASEGT. The CDR3 runs to 18 residues. Trimming took off 2 bases at V and 0 bases at J, with 16 bases between the two ends. The CDR3 sequence: CASSESQHTPATNEKLFF. CDR3 bases: TGTGCCAGCAGTGAATCGCAGCACACCCCTGCAACTAATGAAAAACTGTTTTTT.

The V call is TRBV27, the J call TRBJ2-1, with D possibly TRBD1 on 6 matching bases. Germline CDR1 MNHEY, CDR2 SMNVEV (reference sequence). V was pared by 0 bases and J by 6 bases, with 12 bases between. CDR3 length: 15 residues. The CDR3 protein is CASSLSKLGGNEQFF. CDR3 nucleotides: TGTGCCAGCAGTTTATCGAAGTTAGGGGGCAATGAGCAGTTCTTC.

This clone showed up just once. The genes are TRBV28 and TRBJ1-5; D unresolved. The CDR3 totals 16 residues. The germline V gene encodes CDR1 MDHEN and CDR2 SYDVKM. Trimming cost V 1 base and J 0 bases, with 10 bases left between them. As DNA, the CDR3 is TGTGCCAGCAGTTTATTCCAGGATTCTAGCAATCAGCCCCAGCATTTT. Translation gives CASSLFQDSSNQPQHF.

The genes are TRBV5-6 and TRBJ2-4; the D gene is possibly TRBD1 (6 bases). V dropped 4 bases and J dropped 1 base, with 15 bases sitting between them. Looked up from germline, CDR1 is SGHDT and CDR2 is YYEEEE. The CDR3 covers 16 residues. As DNA, the CDR3 is TGTGCCAGCAGCCCGGAAATCACAGGGGCCAAAAACATTCAGTACTTC. Protein sequence: CASSPEITGAKNIQYF.

The V call is TRBV5-1, the J call TRBJ2-7; TRBD2 agrees at 8 bases. The length of the CDR3 is 14 residues. Germline V gene lookup returns CDR1 SGHRS and CDR2 YFSETQ. V shed 1 base, J shed 3 bases, and the junction held 3 bases outside the gene matches. The CDR3 bases are TGCGCCAGCAGCTTGTCGGGGGGGTTCTACGAGCAGTACTTC. Its protein is CASSLSGGFYEQYF.

This clone was detected only a few times. This chain connects TRBV28 to TRBJ2-7; 8 bases agree with TRBD1. Trimming took 6 bases from V and 3 from J; bases not matched to a gene: 7. The CDR3 length is 14 residues. Germline V lookup: CDR1 MDHEN, CDR2 SYDVKM. CDR3 sequence reads: CASRWTGSRYEQYF. Written as DNA, the CDR3 is TGTGCCAGCAGATGGACAGGGAGCCGCTACGAGCAGTACTTC.

This clone was detected a few times. The chain carries TRBV5-3 and TRBJ1-1; perhaps TRBD1 as D (5 bases). TRBV5-3 is known as an ORF, though its function is uncertain. The CDR3 is made up of 14 amino acids. V was cut by 2 bases and J by 5 bases, with 13 bases left in between. CDR3: CARSFQGKETEAFF. The CDR3 DNA follows: TGTGCCAGAAGCTTTCAGGGAAAGGAGACTGAAGCTTTCTTT.

The V gene is TRBV9, the J gene TRBJ2-1; 8 bases line up with TRBD1. This CDR3 has 14 residues. The germline V gene encodes CDR1 SGDLS and CDR2 YYNGEE. V lost 4 bases to trimming and J lost 8 bases; unmatched junction nucleotides: 8. CDR3 nucleotides: TGTGCCAGCAGCAGCGCAGGGGGCATCTATGAGCAGTTCTTC. Its protein is CASSSAGGIYEQFF.

This chain joins TRBV28 and TRBJ2-7; no clear D. The germline V and J ends were trimmed by 8 bases and 0 bases, with 8 bases remaining between them. CDR1 and CDR2 (germline): MDHEN, SYDVKM. CDR3 length equals 12 residues. The CDR3 reads CASAPISYEQYF. DNA for the CDR3: TGTGCCAGCGCCCCGATCTCCTACGAGCAGTACTTC.

DNA of the CDR3: TGTGCCAGCCGACACCGGGACGGAAACACCATATATTTT. Translating gives CASRHRDGNTIYF. The chain joins TRBV5-4 to TRBJ1-3, with D tentatively TRBD1 (5 bases). The CDR3 has 13 amino acids. V lost 7 bases and J lost 4, with 12 bases in between. CDR1 and CDR2 (germline): SGHNT, YYREEE (reference sequence).

The rearrangement links TRBV29-1 to TRBJ2-1; 11 nucleotides match TRBD2. The germline gives CDR1 SQVTM, CDR2 ANQGSEA. The trim removed 6 bases at V and 8 bases at J, leaving 15 bases unmatched. This CDR3 spans 16 amino acids. DNA for the CDR3: TGCAGCGTAGGGGGGATAGCGGGAGGGCCCTCGGATGAGCAGTTCTTC. Protein sequence: CSVGGIAGGPSDEQFF.

This chain uses TRBV11-1 with TRBJ2-5; 8 bases agree with TRBD1. The germline V gene has CDR1 SGHAT and CDR2 FQDESV (reference sequence). The CDR3 is made up of 16 amino acids. Trimming cost V 5 bases and J 0 bases; bases outside gene matches: 8. The CDR3 region is CASSVDRGTYQETQYF. The CDR3 DNA sequence: TGTGCCAGCAGCGTCGACAGGGGTACCTACCAAGAGACCCAGTACTTC. The complete variable domain, with remaining parts taken from reference TRBV11-1 and TRBJ2-5, reads EAEVAQSPRYKITEKSQAVAFWCDPISGHATLYWYRQILGQGPELLVQFQDESVVDDSQLPKDRFSAERLKGVDSTLKIQPAELGDSAMYLCASSVDRGTYQETQYFGPGTRLLVL.

Written as DNA, the CDR3 is TGTGCCAGCAGCCAAGATCGTGGGGGGCCCGAGCAGTACTTC. This gives the protein CASSQDRGGPEQYF. V and J are TRBV11-2 and TRBJ2-5; either TRBD1 or TRBD2 may fit D (6 bases each). The last part of the DNA fits TRBJ2-7 better; the J call may be wrong. CDR1 and CDR2 (germline): SGHAT, FQNNGV. The CDR3 runs 14 residues.

The chain recombines TRBV5-6 with TRBJ2-1; 9 nucleotides agree with TRBD2. CDR1 is SGHDT, CDR2 YYEEEE, per germline. The CDR3 spans 16 residues. The V gene end was trimmed by 1 base and the J gene end by 1 base; junction bases not matched to a gene: 3. The CDR3 sequence is CASSLPSGVSYNEQFF. The CDR3, as DNA: TGTGCCAGCAGCTTGCCTAGCGGGGTGTCCTACAATGAGCAGTTCTTC.

V is TRBV29-1 and J is TRBJ2-5; TRBD2 matches at 10 bases. Germline-derived CDR1 and CDR2 are SQVTM and ANQGSEA. The CDR3 has 19 residues. After removal of 3 bases from V and 5 bases from J, the junction contained 21 bases not matched to a gene. The DNA of the CDR3 is TGCAGCGTTGATGGGGCTAGACTAGCGGGTTCAGCTTCGTGGGAGACCCAGTACTTC. Protein sequence: CSVDGARLAGSASWETQYF.

The V and J genes are TRBV7-9 and TRBJ2-3, with D perhaps TRBD1 (5 bases). Germline CDR1 SEHNR, CDR2 FQNEAQ (reference sequence). This CDR3 contains 15 residues. V was cut by 4 bases and J by 0 bases, with 11 bases left in between. CDR3 DNA sequence: TGTGCCAGCAGCTCCTACAGGTTTAGCACAGATACGCAGTATTTT. Protein: CASSSYRFSTDTQYF.